Listed below are T cell receptor beta chains from one sample, sequenced in a study of T cell changes during pregnancy in multiple sclerosis. Using immunoSEQ multiplex PCR, the repertoire was profiled, and TCRdb retains in-frame clones only, with some absent. The sample carries 45,000 to 65,000 clones, around 93% recorded once. Here the sequenced sample was CD4+ T cells from peripheral blood mononuclear cells, taken after pregnancy. Receptors originate from a female donor with multiple sclerosis, enrolled in a pregnancy study. Each CDR3 is given without its conserved first and last residue. D genes are given only for firm matches.

v_call: TRBV5-1; d_call: NA; cdr3_aa: ASSQTGFQETQY
v_call: TRBV29-1; d_call: NA; cdr3_aa: SVEGGAGQPQH
v_call: TRBV28; d_call: NA; cdr3_aa: ASSSLMVGGPT
v_call: TRBV5-4; d_call: NA; cdr3_aa: ASSLDGRTQETQY
v_call: TRBV5-1; d_call: TRBD2; cdr3_aa: ASSATVAGSTDTQY
v_call: TRBV18; d_call: NA; cdr3_aa: ASSPMDSEKLF
v_call: TRBV27; d_call: TRBD1; cdr3_aa: ASSTHRQGNYGYT
v_call: TRBV5-6; d_call: TRBD2; cdr3_aa: ASSRTSGSLYEQY
v_call: TRBV14; d_call: NA; cdr3_aa: ASSQTGTNQPQH
v_call: TRBV7-2; d_call: TRBD2; cdr3_aa: ASSLDSGSFGTTDTQY